The 3 T cell receptor beta chains below were found in one sample sequenced in a study of blood T cell repertoires in COVID-19. Sequencing was performed with immunoSEQ multiplex PCR; in TCRdb, only in-frame clones are kept and a portion is missing. The table records about 78,000 clones, roughly 86% of them present only once. Sample: peripheral blood. These receptors all stem from a man aged 45-65 years with active or convalescent COVID-19.

The CDR3 reads CASSLGGGATYEQYV. Written as DNA, the CDR3 is TGTGCCAGCAGCTTGGGAGGGGGCGCGACATACGAGCAGTACGTC. The V gene is TRBV5-6, the J gene TRBJ2-7; 7 nucleotides match TRBD1. The CDR3 extends over 15 amino acids. CDR1 SGHDT and CDR2 YYEEEE come from the germline V gene. The J segment lost 4 bases and the V segment lost 0 bases, leaving 7 bases of the junction unmatched.

CDR3 loop: CASSGSANYGYTF. The CDR3 bases are TGTGCCAGCAGTGGTTCTGCTAACTATGGCTACACCTTC. The rearrangement links TRBV2 to TRBJ1-2; the D is unclear. Per germline, CDR1 SNHLY and CDR2 FYNNEI. This CDR3 region has 13 residues. V gave up 4 bases and J gave up 0 bases, with 6 bases separating them.

V gene TRBV9 combines with J gene TRBJ1-2; maybe TRBD1 (6 bases). Germline V gene sequence: CDR1 SGDLS, CDR2 YYNGEE. This CDR3 has 13 residues. Trimming removed 5 bases from V and 6 bases from J, with 14 bases in between. CDR3 sequence (DNA): TGTGCCAGCAGTCGGTTAGGGGGTGATGGCTACACCTTC. This translates into CASSRLGGDGYTF.